The entry below describes one TCR beta chain. With 10 bases clipped from V and 7 bases from J, the junction kept 6 bases outside the gene matches. Germline V gene data show CDR1 as ENHRY and CDR2 as SYGVKD. This CDR3 contains 13 residues. In the authors' methods: Researchers report that nucleated cell counts were estimated from reference gene primer amplification. The data were produced by immunoSEQ multiplex PCR, yet TCRdb's version contains in-frame clones alone and is incomplete. That table supplies the V and J calls and clone size; D and trimming were determined from the DNA. The profile shows about 44,000 clones, 84% of them singletons. The data stem from a study of blood T cell repertoires in COVID-19. About the research overall: Material from acute and convalescent COVID-19 was sourced from the United States, Italy and Spain. PBMCs, B-cell-depleted T cells, or T cells were the source of the cDNA or gDNA that made up the material.

The chain couples TRBV10-3 to TRBJ1-6, with TRBD1 matching 8 bases. The sequence came from a human donor in a cohort sampled during active COVID-19. Source material: peripheral blood. CDR3 loop: CATRQGRNSPLHF. CDR3 sequence (DNA): TGTGCCACAAGACAGGGGCGAAATTCACCCCTCCACTTT.